These 11 T cell receptor beta chains were all obtained from the same sample, sequenced in a study of T-cell memory formation after mild COVID-19. TCRdb reprocessed the 5' RACE reads with MiXCR, giving one entry per CDR3 protein. The repertoire consists of more than 400,000 distinct CDR3 sequences, with about 20% occurring once and the leading ten covering roughly 12%. The sample comprised PBMCs or a T cell subset sorted from them (not recorded which). The receptors shown here come from an adult woman who had mild COVID-19 (a few samples of this study predate the infection). Cell type and time point are not known.

This clonotype was seen many times. The chain uses TRBV29-1 and TRBJ2-5; no reliable D call. The CDR3 totals 10 residues. CDR1 and CDR2 from the germline V gene are SQVTM and ANQGSEA. The V and J ends lost 5 bases and 4 bases respectively, with 5 bases between them. The CDR3 region is CSVRSETQYF. CDR3 bases: TGCAGCGTTCGGTCAGAGACCCAGTACTTC.

Ten or more counts support this clonotype. The chain uses TRBV7-9 and TRBJ2-1; 8 positions agree with TRBD2. V shed 1 base, J shed 5 bases, and the junction held 10 bases outside the gene matches. CDR3 length: 17 amino acids. The V gene's germline CDR1 is SEHNR and CDR2 FQNEAQ (reference sequence). The CDR3, as DNA: TGTGCCAGCAGCTTAGTAGCGGGACTACCTAATAACAATGAGCAGTTCTTC. Its protein product is CASSLVAGLPNNNEQFF.

J is TRBJ2-3 and V is TRBV5-1; D remains ambiguous. Trimming stripped 4 bases from V and 5 bases from J, with 14 bases between. The CDR3 sequence is 14 residues long. In germline, CDR1 is SGHRS, CDR2 YFSETQ. Here the CDR3 DNA reads TGCGCCAGCAGCCCGGGTGGTGTAGGAGATACGCAGTATTTT. This gives the protein CASSPGGVGDTQYF.

This clonotype appeared a few times. The chain combines TRBV3-1 with TRBJ2-3; perhaps TRBD1 as D (5 bases). Germline CDR1 reads LGHDT; CDR2 reads YNNKEL (reference sequence). The length of the CDR3 is 12 residues. Trimming removed 5 bases at V and 8 bases at J, with 11 bases between. This CDR3 is CASSATDGTQYF. DNA for the CDR3: TGTGCCAGCAGCGCGACAGACGGTACGCAGTATTTT.

This clonotype was counted only a few times. The chain recombines TRBV6-1 with TRBJ2-1; 7 bases line up with TRBD1. After removal of 4 bases from V and 3 bases from J, the junction contained 3 bases not matched to a gene. The CDR3 runs to 14 residues. The germline CDR1 and CDR2 sequences are MNHNS and SASEGT. Written as DNA, the CDR3 is TGTGCCAGCAGTGTACGGGACAGCTACAATGAGCAGTTCTTC. As protein: CASSVRDSYNEQFF.

This clonotype was detected only a few times. The chain couples TRBV15 to TRBJ1-3, with D perhaps TRBD1 (5 bases). The ends were cut back, 0 bases at V and 0 bases at J, with 9 bases in the middle. The CDR3 runs 16 residues. Germline assignment: CDR1 LNHNV and CDR2 YYDKDF (reference sequence). The CDR3 coding sequence is TGTGCCACCAGCAGAGAACAGGAACCCTCTGGAAACACCATATATTTT. Translated, it gives CATSREQEPSGNTIYF.

The chain carries TRBV6-2 or TRBV6-3 and TRBJ2-2; 7 bases fit TRBD2. The CDR3 covers 15 residues. The germline V gene encodes CDR1 MNHEY and CDR2 SVGEGT. Trimming removed 6 bases from V and 4 bases from J; junction bases left unmatched: 8. This CDR3 is CASRKSSGTTGELFF. The CDR3 DNA follows: TGTGCCAGCAGGAAGTCCAGCGGGACCACCGGGGAGCTGTTTTTT.

In this sample, this clonotype turned up once. This chain connects TRBV6-2 or TRBV6-3 to TRBJ1-5, with a tentative D call TRBD1 (5 bases). V gave up 3 bases and J gave up 1 base, with 10 bases separating them. Germline-derived CDR1 and CDR2 are MNHEY and SVGEGT. The CDR3 has 15 amino acids. CDR3 DNA sequence: TGTGCCAGCAGTTATCACAGGACAAGCAATCAGCCCCAGCATTTT. It translates to CASSYHRTSNQPQHF.

This clonotype was picked up a small number of times. The chain is built from TRBV19 and TRBJ2-6; D perhaps matches TRBD2 (5 bases). The V gene's germline CDR1 is LNHDA and CDR2 SQIVND (reference sequence). Between the trimmed V and J ends, which lost 3 bases and 4 bases, there was a span of 10 bases. There are 15 residues in the CDR3. The CDR3 loop is CASSISGRGANVLTF. CDR3 sequence (DNA): TGTGCCAGTAGTATTTCGGGGAGAGGGGCCAACGTCCTGACTTTC.

The chain joins TRBV3-1 to TRBJ1-2, with 11 bases fitting TRBD1. J lost 4 bases, V lost 4 bases, and 5 bases had no gene match. The CDR3 totals 15 residues. CDR1 and CDR2 from the germline V gene are LGHDT and YNNKEL (reference sequence). CDR3 sequence (DNA): TGTGCCAGCAGCCGGAGGGACAGGGGGATCTATGGCTACACCTTC. Translated: CASSRRDRGIYGYTF.

This chain links TRBV5-6 with TRBJ1-2, with D perhaps TRBD1 (5 bases). This CDR3 contains 13 residues. CDR1 SGHDT and CDR2 YYEEEE come from the germline V gene. Trimming cost V 2 bases and J 9 bases, with 14 bases left between them. The chain's CDR3 is CASSFSREESYTF. In DNA, the CDR3 is TGTGCCAGCAGCTTCAGCAGGGAAGAGAGCTACACCTTC.